Listed below are T cell receptor beta chains from one sample, sequenced in a study of T-cell memory formation after mild COVID-19. TCRdb reprocessed the 5' RACE reads with MiXCR, giving one entry per CDR3 protein. The sample holds more than 300,000 distinct CDR3 sequences; 20% to 25% are singletons and the top ten take roughly 21%. Material for sequencing was PBMCs or a T cell subset sorted from them (not recorded which). These receptors came from a man aged 18 to 35 who had mild COVID-19 (a few samples of this study predate the infection). Cell type and time point are not known. CDR3s include the opening cysteine and the closing phenylalanine or tryptophan. D genes are given only for firm matches. A row's size may be missing; if present it is once, few, many or a size class.

>.|TRBV4-1|TRBJ1-6|.
TGCGCCAGCAGCCGGGAGGGGCGGATCGGTTCACCCCTCCACTTT
CASSREGRIGSPLHF
>TRBD1|TRBV7-6|TRBJ1-3|.
TGTGCCAGCAGCAGGGACAGGGGGCGCGGAAACACCATATATTTT
CASSRDRGRGNTIYF
>TRBD1|TRBV4-3|TRBJ2-7|few
TGCGCCAGCAGCCAAGACCCACCACTCAGGACAGGGACCCACGAGCAGTACTTC
CASSQDPPLRTGTHEQYF
>.|TRBV19|TRBJ1-6|few
TGTGCCAGTAGCCCGGGGCGTCTAGCGGGGTCACCCCTCCACTTT
CASSPGRLAGSPLHF
>TRBD2|TRBV4-1|TRBJ2-5|.
TGCGCCAGCAGCCAGCCGATAGGACTAGCGGGGGAAGAGACCCAGTACTTC
CASSQPIGLAGEETQYF
>.|TRBV12-3/TRBV12-4|TRBJ2-7|.
TGTGCCAGCACCCCCCGTTTGGGTCGGGACACCTACGAGCAGTACTTC
CASTPRLGRDTYEQYF
>.|TRBV3-1|TRBJ1-2|few
TGTGCCAGCAGCCAAGGTCAGGGGATCGGCGGCTACACCTTC
CASSQGQGIGGYTF
>.|TRBV7-8|TRBJ1-1|.
TGTGCCAGCAGCTTAATTACAGGGAACACTGAAGCTTTCTTT
CASSLITGNTEAFF
>.|TRBV7-9|TRBJ1-6|few
TGTGCCAGCAGCGATGATAATTCACCCCTCCACTTT
CASSDDNSPLHF
>.|TRBV7-9|TRBJ2-3|.
TGTGCCAGCAGCTTAACCCTCGCGTCGCAGTATTTT
CASSLTLASQYF